This entry is about one T cell receptor beta chain. This sample stems from a study of T cell responses to AZD1222 COVID-19 vaccine. Using immunoSEQ multiplex PCR, the repertoire was profiled, and TCRdb retains in-frame clones only, with some absent. The sample comprises fewer than 85,000 clones, roughly nine tenths of which are singletons, and approximately 30% rests with the top ten. The germline V gene has CDR1 MGHDK and CDR2 SYGVNS. V lost 5 bases, J lost 0 bases, and 10 bases lay in between. The CDR3 is 14 residues long. J is TRBJ2-5 and V is TRBV25-1; D may be TRBD1 or TRBD2 (5 bases each). This sequence was found in an adult in good health. The sample here was peripheral blood, taken on day 0 of AZD1222 vaccination. CDR3 sequence (DNA): TGTGCCAGCAGTATACCGGGACACCAAGAGACCCAGTACTTC. Protein: CASSIPGHQETQYF. Drawing the rest from reference TRBV25-1 and TRBJ2-5, the complete variable domain is EADIYQTPRYLVIGTGKKITLECSQTMGHDKMYWYQQDPGMELHLIHYSYGVNSTEKGDLSSESTVSRIRTEHFPLTLESARPSHTSQYLCASSIPGHQETQYFGPGTRLLVL.